This T cell receptor (beta chain) was sequenced for a study of blood T cell repertoires in COVID-19. About the study: Material from acute and convalescent COVID-19 was sourced from the United States, Italy and Spain.

The CDR3 runs to 15 residues. Trimming cost V 2 bases and J 7 bases; bases outside gene matches: 4. Looked up from germline, CDR1 is MNHEY and CDR2 is SVGEGT. Produced via immunoSEQ multiplex PCR; TCRdb's table is partial and in-frame only. The sample comprises 200,000 to 250,000 clones, about 80% of which are singletons, and less than 2% rests with the top ten. The source is a man aged 55 to 70 who had recovered from COVID-19. This chain connects TRBV6-2 or TRBV6-3 to TRBJ1-4; 10 bases line up with TRBD1. Sequencing was done on a sample of PBMCs or T cells enriched from blood (not recorded which). The CDR3 region is CASSYGGQGSEKLFF. In DNA form, the CDR3 reads TGTGCCAGCAGTTACGGGGGACAGGGGAGTGAAAAACTGTTTTTT.